Listed here is a single TCR beta chain. No antigen is known for it. There are no base qualities to consult, and no much larger clone falls within one base. The record originates from a study of identical twins (dated by TCRdb to the mid-2010s). Study-wide context: TCR alpha and beta repertoires from monozygotic twins, unrelated adults of various ages and cord blood were deep-sequenced to test whether fetal clonotypes persist. To rule out contamination, the twin experiments were replicated at different times with different library preparation protocols.

Only healthy Caucasian donors were included. The twin cohort comprised three pairs of female monozygotic twins, all aged roughly 18 to 30 years. Positive isolation kits from Invitrogen were used to isolate the CD4+ and CD8+ T cell populations. CDR1 and CDR2, per the germline V gene, are SGHTA and FQGNSA. The CDR3 has 16 amino acids, counting the end cysteine and phenylalanine. Just the 48-base CDR3 DNA is kept, in frame starting at base 1. The V end gives up 1 base and the J end 3 bases, leaving 6 bases in the junction not matched to a gene. The library was prepared using 5' RACE. The sequencer was an Illumina HiSeq 2000. Template switching added a universal primer binding site, and the final cDNA carried a unique molecular identifier that allowed TCR cDNA molecules to be counted accurately. First-strand cDNA for TCR alpha and beta chains was synthesized from specific primers in the conserved constant-segment region. To control for contamination, every cDNA library carried two barcodes: a SMART-Mk sample barcode plus Illumina barcodes. Two successive PCR steps introduced TruSeq adapter sequences along with Illumina sample barcodes. TCR alpha and beta cDNA libraries were sequenced on the Illumina HiSeq platform with custom primers. The authors' analysis ran thus. MiGEC processed the raw reads to extract unique molecular identifiers, while MiXCR was used to determine the CDR3 positions. For each individual, recombination models were inferred using an EM algorithm with the repgenHMM and IGoR tools. Shared clonotype analysis was performed with the tcR package in R, normalizing sharing by the product of cloneset sizes. To study raw recombination without the effects of thymic and clonal selection, out-of-frame nonproductive sequences were analyzed. The public sequencing data were trimmed at Q25 with fastp and processed into clonotypes with MiXCR by TCRdb, which kept only in-frame beta chains. CDR3 protein sequences are deduplicated, and each keeps its most common genes and DNA. What appears here as the V and J calls and clone size reflects TCRdb's work, not the paper's. The sample table records under 250,000 distinct CDR3 sequences; 6% to 8.5% of these occur just once. The leading ten clones occupy 5.4% of the sample.

What the authors observed across the whole study: Invariant T cells such as MAIT and iNKT could partly confound zero-insertion analyses, though diverse VJ usage argued against this for most clonotypes. The excess sharing between twins in beta out-of-frame sequences was weaker because fewer shared sequences reduced the signal-to-noise ratio. In monozygotic twins, recombination models systematically underestimated out-of-frame TCR alpha sharing, but the models matched the sharing seen between unrelated individuals. Compared with coincidental sharing between unrelated individuals, out-of-frame TCR alpha sequences shared between twins had an excess of sequences with low generation probability. Abundant cord blood beta clonotypes carried fewer insertions; young adult naive repertoires showed a weaker similar trend, while memory repertoires showed none. Conclusions relied on cross-sectional statistical analysis, since the same donors could not be followed over many years.

This sample also belongs to another study, concerning yellow fever vaccine responses in identical twins. The second paper further reports: According to the authors, in identical twins the way T cells responded to vaccination appeared partly convergent and partly personalized. In the study, vaccine-responding T cell clones were precisely tracked in identical twins.

The sample comprised CD8+ T cells sorted from blood. The TCR comes from a woman under 30 in good health. This receptor chain uses TRBV7-2 and TRBJ2-1; TRBD1 matches 7 bases in the middle. In nucleotide form, the sequence is TGTGCCAGCAGCTTAGGGGTAGGGGGCAGCTACAATGAGCAGTTCTTC. Translated, it reads CASSLGVGGSYNEQFF. The reference TRBV7-2 and TRBJ2-1 proteins fill in what lies around the CDR3, so the full variable domain reads GAGVSQSPSNKVTEKGKDVELRCDPISGHTALYWYRQSLGQGLEFLIYFQGNSAPDKSGLPSDRFSAERTGGSVSTLTIQRTQQEDSAVYLCASSLGVGGSYNEQFFGPGTRLTVL.